The T cell receptor beta chain described here comes from a study of blood T cell repertoires in COVID-19 (dated by TCRdb to 2020 to 2021). About the investigation overall: Samples from collaborators originated in the United States, Italy and Spain and spanned both the acute and convalescent phases of COVID-19. The prospective study material was composed of cDNA or gDNA derived from T cells, B-cell-depleted T cells, or PBMCs. Subjects who had been exposed to COVID-19, were actively infected with it, or had recovered from it provided the deeply sampled blood TCRbeta repertoires that made up the dataset. The repertoires were released in a freely available public database intended as a resource for research on the immune response to SARS-CoV-2. Samples were obtained from the ongoing ImmuneRACE study (first 160 participants) and from about 1,300 subjects provided by 6 global collaborators. The sample metadata nearly always contained a de-identified subject ID, COVID-19 status, age in years and sex. Where available, HLA class I and class II types were obtained from metadata supplied by the sample provider rather than from assay-based typing.

Whole blood was collected in K2EDTA tubes by collaborating institutions according to the institutions' own protocols. For TCRbeta analysis, collaborators shipped samples in one of three forms: frozen whole blood, isolated PBMCs, or DNA extracted from either of those sample types. TCRbeta CDR3 regions were amplified from genomic DNA using the immunoSEQ Assay, a bias-controlled multiplex PCR. Turning to the authors' computational methods: Within the assay, amplification of reference gene primers was used to estimate how many nucleated cells each sample contained. To quantify the absolute abundance of each unique TCRbeta CDR3 rearrangement, sequence reads were collapsed and filtered. For each sample, productive Simpson clonality was calculated as the square root of Simpson's diversity index over productive rearrangements. TCRdb limited this immuneACCESS table to in-frame rearrangements with V and J called. A share of clones is missing; checked studies link under half to unresolved V genes, and the rest is unexplained. V, J and clone size were drawn from that table, and D and trimming were deduced from the DNA. For this sample the table gives about 68,000 clones, of which 65% to 90% were detected only once. The ten largest account for roughly 41% of the sample.

On this clone: Its antigen is currently not known. Base qualities are not at hand, and no much larger clone is one base apart.

V and J lose 3 bases and 2 bases, and a span of 9 bases separates them. From its cysteine to its phenylalanine, the CDR3 spans 14 amino acids. Just CDR3 DNA is preserved here, 42 bases in frame from base 1. The germline V gene yields MRHNA for CDR1 and SNTAGT for CDR2. The investigation overall reported the following: How much clinical and demographic metadata was included differed by source and by participant, and the metadata was provided uncurated.

The rearrangement combines TRBV6-4 with TRBJ2-3; the D gene identity is not certain. This sequence originates from a man older than 75 with acute or convalescent COVID-19. Sequencing was done on a sample of peripheral blood. The DNA reads TGTGCCAGCAGTGAAGCGTGGAACACAGATACGCAGTATTTT. It codes for CASSEAWNTDTQYF.